The subject of this entry is one T cell receptor (beta chain). The sample is drawn from a study of response to subunit inactivated influenza vaccine. MiXCR was run by TCRdb on the RT-PCR reads, yielding one entry per CDR3 protein. Of about 650,000 distinct CDR3 sequences listed, around 13% are singletons. Per the germline V gene, CDR1 is SGHAT and CDR2 is FQNNGV. J was trimmed by 6 bases and V by 5 bases; bases with no gene match: 14. The CDR3 spans 17 residues. This receptor was obtained from a middle-aged man who received an inactivated influenza vaccine. The chain employs TRBV11-2 and TRBJ2-1, with TRBD2 identical over 9 bases. Source: PBMCs from blood, taken around two weeks before vaccination. For the CDR3, the DNA is TGTGCCAGCAGCCTCAGATCCGGGACTAGCCCCTTCAATGAGCAGTTCTTC. It encodes CASSLRSGTSPFNEQFF.